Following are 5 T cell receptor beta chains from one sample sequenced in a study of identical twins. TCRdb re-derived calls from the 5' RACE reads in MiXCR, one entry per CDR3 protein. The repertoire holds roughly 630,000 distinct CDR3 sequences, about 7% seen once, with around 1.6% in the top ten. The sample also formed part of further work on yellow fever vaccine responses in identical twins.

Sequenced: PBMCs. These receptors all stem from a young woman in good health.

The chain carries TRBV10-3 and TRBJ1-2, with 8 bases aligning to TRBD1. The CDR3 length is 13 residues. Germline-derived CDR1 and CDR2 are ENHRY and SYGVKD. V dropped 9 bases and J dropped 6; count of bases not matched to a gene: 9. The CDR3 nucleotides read TGTGCCATTTCAGCCGGGACAGGCGATGGCTACACCTTC. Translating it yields CAISAGTGDGYTF.

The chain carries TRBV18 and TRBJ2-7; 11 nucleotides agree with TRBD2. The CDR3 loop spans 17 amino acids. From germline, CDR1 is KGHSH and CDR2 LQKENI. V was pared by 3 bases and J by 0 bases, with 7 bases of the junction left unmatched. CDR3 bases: TGTGCCAGCTCACCCAATCTTCTAGCGGGGGGCTCCTACGAGCAGTACGTC. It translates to CASSPNLLAGGSYEQYV.

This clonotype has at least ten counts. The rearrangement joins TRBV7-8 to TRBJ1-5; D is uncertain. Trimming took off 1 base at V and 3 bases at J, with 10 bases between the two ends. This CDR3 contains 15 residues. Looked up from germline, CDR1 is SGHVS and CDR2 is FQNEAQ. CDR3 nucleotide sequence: TGTGCCAGCAGCTTAGGAGTAGGGCTCAATCAGCCCCAGCATTTT. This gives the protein CASSLGVGLNQPQHF. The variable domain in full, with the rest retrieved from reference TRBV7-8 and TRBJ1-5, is GAGVSQSPRYKVAKRGQDVALRCDPISGHVSLFWYQQALGQGPEFLTYFQNEAQLDKSGLPSDRFFAERPEGSVSTLKIQRTQQEDSAVYLCASSLGVGLNQPQHFGDGTRLSIL.

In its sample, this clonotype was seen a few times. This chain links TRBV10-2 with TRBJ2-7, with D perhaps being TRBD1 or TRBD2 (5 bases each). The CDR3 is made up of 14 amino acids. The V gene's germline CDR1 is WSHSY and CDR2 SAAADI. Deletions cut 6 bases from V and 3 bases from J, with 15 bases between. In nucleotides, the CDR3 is TGCGCCAGCAGGCCGGGACCCCGATTCTACGAGCAGTACGTC. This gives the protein CASRPGPRFYEQYV.

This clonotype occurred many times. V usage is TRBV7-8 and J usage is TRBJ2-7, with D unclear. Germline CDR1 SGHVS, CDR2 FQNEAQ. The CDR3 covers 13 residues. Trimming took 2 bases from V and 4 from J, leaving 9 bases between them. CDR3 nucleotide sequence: TGTGCCAGCAGCTTATCGGTGGATTACGAGCAGTACGTC. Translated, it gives CASSLSVDYEQYV.